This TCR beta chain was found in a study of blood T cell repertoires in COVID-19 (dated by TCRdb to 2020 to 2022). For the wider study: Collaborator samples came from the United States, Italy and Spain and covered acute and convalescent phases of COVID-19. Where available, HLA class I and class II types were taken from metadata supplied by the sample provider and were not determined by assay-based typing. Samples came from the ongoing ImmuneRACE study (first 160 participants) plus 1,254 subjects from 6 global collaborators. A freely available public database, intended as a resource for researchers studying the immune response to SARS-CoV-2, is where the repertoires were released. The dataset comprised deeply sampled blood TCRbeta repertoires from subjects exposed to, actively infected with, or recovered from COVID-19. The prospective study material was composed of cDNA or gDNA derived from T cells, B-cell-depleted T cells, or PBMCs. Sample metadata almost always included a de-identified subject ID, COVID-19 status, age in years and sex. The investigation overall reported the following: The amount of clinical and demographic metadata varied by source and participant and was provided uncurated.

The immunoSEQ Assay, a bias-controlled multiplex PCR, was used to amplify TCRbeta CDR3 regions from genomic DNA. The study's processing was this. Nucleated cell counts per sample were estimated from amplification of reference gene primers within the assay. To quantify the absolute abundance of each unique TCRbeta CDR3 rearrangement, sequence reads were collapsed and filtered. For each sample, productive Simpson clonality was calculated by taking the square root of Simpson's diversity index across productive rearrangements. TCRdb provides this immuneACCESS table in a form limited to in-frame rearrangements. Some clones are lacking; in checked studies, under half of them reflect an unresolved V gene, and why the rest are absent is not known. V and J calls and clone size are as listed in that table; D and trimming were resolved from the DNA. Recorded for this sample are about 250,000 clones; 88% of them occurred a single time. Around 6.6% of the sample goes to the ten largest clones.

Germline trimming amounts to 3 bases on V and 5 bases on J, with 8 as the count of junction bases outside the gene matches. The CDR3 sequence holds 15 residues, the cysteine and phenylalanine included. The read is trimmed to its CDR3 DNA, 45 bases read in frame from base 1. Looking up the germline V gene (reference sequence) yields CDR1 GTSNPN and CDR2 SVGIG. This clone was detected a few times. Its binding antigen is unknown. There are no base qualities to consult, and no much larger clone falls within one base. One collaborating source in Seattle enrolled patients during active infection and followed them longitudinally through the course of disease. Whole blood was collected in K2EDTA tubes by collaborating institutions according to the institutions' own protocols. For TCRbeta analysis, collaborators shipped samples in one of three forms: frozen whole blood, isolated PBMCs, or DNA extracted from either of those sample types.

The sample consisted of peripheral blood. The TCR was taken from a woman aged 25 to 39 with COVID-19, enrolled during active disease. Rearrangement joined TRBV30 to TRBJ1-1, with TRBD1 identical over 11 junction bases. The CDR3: CAWRGQGASRTEAFF. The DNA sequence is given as TGTGCCTGGAGAGGACAGGGGGCTAGTCGTACTGAAGCTTTCTTT.